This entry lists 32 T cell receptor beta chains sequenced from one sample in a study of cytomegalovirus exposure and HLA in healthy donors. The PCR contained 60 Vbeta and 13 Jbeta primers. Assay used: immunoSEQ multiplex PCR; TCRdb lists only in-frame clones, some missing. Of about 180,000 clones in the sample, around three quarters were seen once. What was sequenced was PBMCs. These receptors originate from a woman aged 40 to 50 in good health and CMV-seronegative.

CDR3 sequence reads: CASSPTGLETQYF. In nucleotides, the CDR3 is TGTGCCAGCAGCCCGACAGGACTGGAGACCCAGTACTTC. The V call is TRBV5-6, the J call TRBJ2-5, with D tentatively TRBD1 (6 bases). CDR3 length: 13 amino acids. V shed 4 bases and J shed 5 bases, with 12 bases lying between them. The germline CDR1 and CDR2 sequences are SGHDT and YYEEEE.

The CDR3 region has the DNA TGTGCCAGCAGGGGACAGGGGGCGCATGGCTACACCTTC. Translating it yields CASRGQGAHGYTF. The chain employs TRBV6-1 and TRBJ1-2; 12 bases match TRBD1. Germline V gene sequence: CDR1 MNHNS, CDR2 SASEGT. The CDR3 runs 13 residues. V was pared by 6 bases and J by 6 bases, with 2 bases of the junction left unmatched.

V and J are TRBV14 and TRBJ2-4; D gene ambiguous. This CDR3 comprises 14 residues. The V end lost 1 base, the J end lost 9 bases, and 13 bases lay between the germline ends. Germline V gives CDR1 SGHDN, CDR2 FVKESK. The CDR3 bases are TGTGCCAGCAGCCAAGGGCCCCTTCCCTCCATTCAGTACTTC. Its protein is CASSQGPLPSIQYF.

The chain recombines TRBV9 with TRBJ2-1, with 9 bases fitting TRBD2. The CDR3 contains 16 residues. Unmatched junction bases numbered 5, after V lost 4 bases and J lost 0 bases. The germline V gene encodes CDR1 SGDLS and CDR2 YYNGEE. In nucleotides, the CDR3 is TGTGCCAGCAGCCGGGCGGGAGGGAGCTCCTACAATGAGCAGTTCTTC. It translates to CASSRAGGSSYNEQFF.

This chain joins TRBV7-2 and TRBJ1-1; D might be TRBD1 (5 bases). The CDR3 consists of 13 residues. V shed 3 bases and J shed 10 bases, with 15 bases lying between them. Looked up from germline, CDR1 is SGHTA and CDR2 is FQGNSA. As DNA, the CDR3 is TGTGCCAGCAGCTTCGAAGACTCTCAGGGAGCTTTCTTT. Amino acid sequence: CASSFEDSQGAFF.

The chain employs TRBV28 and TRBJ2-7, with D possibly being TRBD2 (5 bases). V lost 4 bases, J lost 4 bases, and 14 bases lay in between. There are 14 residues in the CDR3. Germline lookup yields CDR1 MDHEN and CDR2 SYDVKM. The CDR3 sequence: CASSSPRGRYEQYF. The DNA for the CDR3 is TGTGCCAGCAGTTCCCCACGGGGAAGGTACGAGCAGTACTTC.

The CDR3 sequence: CAWTRNLNTEAFF. Written as DNA, the CDR3 is TGTGCCTGGACCAGGAACCTCAACACTGAAGCTTTCTTT. The rearrangement uses TRBV30 and TRBJ1-1; the D is unclear. Trimming took off 4 bases at V and 2 bases at J, with 11 bases between the two ends. The CDR3 spans 13 residues. Germline CDR1 reads GTSNPN; CDR2 reads SVGIG (reference sequence).

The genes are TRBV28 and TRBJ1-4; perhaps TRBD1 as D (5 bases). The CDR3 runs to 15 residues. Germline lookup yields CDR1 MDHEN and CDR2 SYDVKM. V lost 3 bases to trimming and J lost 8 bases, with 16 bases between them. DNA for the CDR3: TGTGCCAGCAGTTTTGGAGGGGCCGTTTGGGAAAAACTGTTTTTT. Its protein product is CASSFGGAVWEKLFF.

The CDR3 DNA reads TGTGCCAGCAGCCAAGTAAGAGGCTTGGAGCAGTACTTC. Its protein is CASSQVRGLEQYF. This rearrangement joins TRBV14 to TRBJ2-7; D not resolved. Per germline, CDR1 SGHDN and CDR2 FVKESK. The CDR3 runs 13 residues. The V and J ends lost 1 base and 7 bases respectively, with 11 bases between them.

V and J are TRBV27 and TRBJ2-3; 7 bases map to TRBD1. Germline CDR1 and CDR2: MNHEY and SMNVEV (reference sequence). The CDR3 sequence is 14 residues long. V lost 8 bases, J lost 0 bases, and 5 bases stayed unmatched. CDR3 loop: CASGWGQSTDTQYF. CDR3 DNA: TGTGCCAGCGGTTGGGGACAGAGCACAGATACGCAGTATTTT.

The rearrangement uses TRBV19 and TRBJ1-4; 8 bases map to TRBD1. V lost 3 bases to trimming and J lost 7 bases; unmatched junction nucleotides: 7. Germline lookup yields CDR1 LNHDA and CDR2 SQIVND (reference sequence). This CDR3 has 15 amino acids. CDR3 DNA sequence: TGTGCCAGTAGTATGACAGGGGAATGGAGTGAAAAACTGTTTTTT. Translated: CASSMTGEWSEKLFF.

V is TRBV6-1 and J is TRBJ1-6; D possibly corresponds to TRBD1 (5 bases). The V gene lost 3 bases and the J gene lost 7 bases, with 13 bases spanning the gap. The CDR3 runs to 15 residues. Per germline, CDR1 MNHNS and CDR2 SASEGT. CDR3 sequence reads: CASSDWGGGNSPLHF. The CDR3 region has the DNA TGTGCCAGCAGTGATTGGGGGGGTGGGAATTCACCCCTCCACTTT.

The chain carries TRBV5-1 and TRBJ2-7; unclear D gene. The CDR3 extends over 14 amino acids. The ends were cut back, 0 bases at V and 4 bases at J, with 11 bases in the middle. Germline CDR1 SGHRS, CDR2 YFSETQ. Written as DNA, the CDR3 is TGCGCCAGCAGCTTGGATGGCGGAGCTTACGAGCAGTACTTC. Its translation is CASSLDGGAYEQYF.

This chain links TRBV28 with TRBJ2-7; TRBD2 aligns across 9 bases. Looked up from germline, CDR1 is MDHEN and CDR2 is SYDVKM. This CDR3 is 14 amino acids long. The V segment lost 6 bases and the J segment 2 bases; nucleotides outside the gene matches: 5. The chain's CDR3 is CASRPGLAPYEQYF. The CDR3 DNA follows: TGTGCCAGCAGGCCGGGACTAGCACCCTACGAGCAGTACTTC.

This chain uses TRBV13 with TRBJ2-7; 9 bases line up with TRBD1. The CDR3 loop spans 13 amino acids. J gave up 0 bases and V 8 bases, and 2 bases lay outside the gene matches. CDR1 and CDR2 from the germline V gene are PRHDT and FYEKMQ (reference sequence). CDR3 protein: CASGQGSSYEQYF. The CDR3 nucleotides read TGTGCCAGCGGACAGGGGAGCTCCTACGAGCAGTACTTC.

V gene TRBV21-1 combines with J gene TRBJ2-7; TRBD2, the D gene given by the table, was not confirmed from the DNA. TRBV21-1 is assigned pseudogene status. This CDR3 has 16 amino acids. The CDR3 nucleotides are TGTGCCAGCAGCAAAGTCGCGGGAGGGCCGGGCTACGAGCAGTACTTC. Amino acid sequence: CASSKVAGGPGYEQYF.

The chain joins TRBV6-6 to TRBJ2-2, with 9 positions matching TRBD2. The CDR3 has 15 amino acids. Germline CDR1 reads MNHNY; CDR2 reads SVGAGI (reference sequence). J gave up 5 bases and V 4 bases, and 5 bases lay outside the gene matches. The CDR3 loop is CASSLGRGGTGELFF. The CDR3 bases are TGTGCCAGCAGTTTGGGGCGGGGGGGTACCGGGGAGCTGTTTTTT.

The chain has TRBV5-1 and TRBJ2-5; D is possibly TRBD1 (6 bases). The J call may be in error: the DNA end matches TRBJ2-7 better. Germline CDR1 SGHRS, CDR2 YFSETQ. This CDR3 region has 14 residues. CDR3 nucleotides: TGCGCCAGCCAGCGACAGGAGAGCTCCTACGAGCAGTACTTC. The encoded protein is CASQRQESSYEQYF.

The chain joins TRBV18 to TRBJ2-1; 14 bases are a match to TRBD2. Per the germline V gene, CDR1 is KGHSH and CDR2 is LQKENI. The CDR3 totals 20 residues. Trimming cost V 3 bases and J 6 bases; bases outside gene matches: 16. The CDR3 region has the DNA TGTGCCAGCTCACCTTTCGGGACTAGCGGGAGCGTAAATACAGGCAATGAGCAGTTCTTC. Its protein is CASSPFGTSGSVNTGNEQFF.

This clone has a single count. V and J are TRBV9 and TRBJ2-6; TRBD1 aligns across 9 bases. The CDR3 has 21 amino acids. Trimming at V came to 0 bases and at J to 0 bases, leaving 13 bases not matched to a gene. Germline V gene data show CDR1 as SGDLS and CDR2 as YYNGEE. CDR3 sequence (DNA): TGTGCCAGCAGCGTAGTGACTACAGGGGGCGCCGGTGTCTCTGGGGCCAACGTCCTGACTTTC. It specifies CASSVVTTGGAGVSGANVLTF.

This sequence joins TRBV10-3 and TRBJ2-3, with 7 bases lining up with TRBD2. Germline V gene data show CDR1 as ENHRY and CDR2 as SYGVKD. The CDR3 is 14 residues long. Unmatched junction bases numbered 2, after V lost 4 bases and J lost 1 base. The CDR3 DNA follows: TGTGCCATCAGTGGTACTAGCGGCACAGATACGCAGTATTTT. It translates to CAISGTSGTDTQYF.

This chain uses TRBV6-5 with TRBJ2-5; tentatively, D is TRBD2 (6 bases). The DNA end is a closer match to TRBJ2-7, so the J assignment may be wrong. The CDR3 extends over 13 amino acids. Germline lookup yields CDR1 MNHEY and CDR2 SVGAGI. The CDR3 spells CASSYLGLYEQYF. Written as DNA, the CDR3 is TGTGCCAGCAGTTACCTGGGACTTTACGAGCAGTACTTC.

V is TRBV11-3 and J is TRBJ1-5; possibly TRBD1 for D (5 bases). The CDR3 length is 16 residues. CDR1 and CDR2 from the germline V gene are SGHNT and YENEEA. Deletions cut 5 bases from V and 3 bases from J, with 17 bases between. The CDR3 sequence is CASSAHGQVTNQPQHF. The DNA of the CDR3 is TGTGCCAGCAGCGCCCATGGACAAGTAACCAATCAGCCCCAGCATTTT.

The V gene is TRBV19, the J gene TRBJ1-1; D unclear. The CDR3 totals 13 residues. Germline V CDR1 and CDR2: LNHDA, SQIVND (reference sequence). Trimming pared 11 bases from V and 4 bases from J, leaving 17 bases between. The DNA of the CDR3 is TGTGCCGCTGCCTCGGGTTTGGGCACTGAAGCTTTCTTT. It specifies CAAASGLGTEAFF.

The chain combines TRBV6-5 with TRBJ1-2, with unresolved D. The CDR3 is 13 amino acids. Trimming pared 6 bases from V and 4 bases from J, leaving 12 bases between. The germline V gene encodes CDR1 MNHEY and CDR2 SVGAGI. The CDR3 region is CASSRLRGYGYTF. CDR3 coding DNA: TGTGCCAGCAGCCGACTTCGAGGCTATGGCTACACCTTC.

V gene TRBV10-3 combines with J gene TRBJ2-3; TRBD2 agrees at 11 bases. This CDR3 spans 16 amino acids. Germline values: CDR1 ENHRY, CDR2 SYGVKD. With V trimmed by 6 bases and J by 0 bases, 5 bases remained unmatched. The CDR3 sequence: CAIRTTSGGSTDTQYF. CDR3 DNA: TGTGCCATCAGGACTACTAGCGGGGGTAGCACAGATACGCAGTATTTT.

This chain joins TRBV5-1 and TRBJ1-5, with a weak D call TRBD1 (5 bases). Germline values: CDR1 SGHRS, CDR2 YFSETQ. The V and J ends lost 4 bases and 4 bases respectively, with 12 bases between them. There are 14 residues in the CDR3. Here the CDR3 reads CASSIGQGNQPQHF. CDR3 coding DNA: TGCGCCAGCAGCATCGGGCAGGGTAATCAGCCCCAGCATTTT. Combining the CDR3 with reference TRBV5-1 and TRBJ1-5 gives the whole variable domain KAGVTQTPRYLIKTRGQQVTLSCSPISGHRSVSWYQQTPGQGLQFLFEYFSETQRNKGNFPGRFSGRQFSNSRSEMNVSTLELGDSALYLCASSIGQGNQPQHFGDGTRLSIL.

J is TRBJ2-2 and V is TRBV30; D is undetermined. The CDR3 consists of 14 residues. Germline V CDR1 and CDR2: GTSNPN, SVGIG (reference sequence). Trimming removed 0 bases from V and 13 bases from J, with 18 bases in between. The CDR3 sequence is CAWSVGSNPRSLFF. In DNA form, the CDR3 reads TGTGCCTGGAGTGTCGGGTCTAACCCTAGGTCGCTGTTTTTT.

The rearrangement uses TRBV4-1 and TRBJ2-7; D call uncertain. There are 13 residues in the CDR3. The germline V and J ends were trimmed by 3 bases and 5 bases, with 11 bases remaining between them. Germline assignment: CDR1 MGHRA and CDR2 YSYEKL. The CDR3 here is CASSHLPSDEQYF. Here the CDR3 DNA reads TGCGCCAGCAGCCATCTTCCCTCGGACGAGCAGTACTTC.

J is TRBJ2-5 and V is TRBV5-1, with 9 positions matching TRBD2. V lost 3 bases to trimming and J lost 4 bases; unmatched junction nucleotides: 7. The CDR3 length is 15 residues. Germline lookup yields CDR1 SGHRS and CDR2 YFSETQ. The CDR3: CASSYGTSLPETQYF. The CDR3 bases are TGCGCCAGCAGCTACGGGACTAGCCTACCAGAGACCCAGTACTTC.

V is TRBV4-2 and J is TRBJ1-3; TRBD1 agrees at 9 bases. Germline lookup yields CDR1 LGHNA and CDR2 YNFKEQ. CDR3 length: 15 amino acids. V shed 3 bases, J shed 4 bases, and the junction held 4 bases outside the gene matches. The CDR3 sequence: CASSQGTGSGNTIYF. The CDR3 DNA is TGTGCCAGCAGCCAGGGGACAGGGTCAGGAAACACCATATATTTT.

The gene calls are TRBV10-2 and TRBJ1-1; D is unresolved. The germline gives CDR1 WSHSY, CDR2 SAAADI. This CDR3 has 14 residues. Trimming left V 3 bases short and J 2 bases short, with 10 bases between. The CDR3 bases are TGCGCCAGCAGTGATGAGGGTTTCAACACTGAAGCTTTCTTT. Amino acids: CASSDEGFNTEAFF.